This T cell receptor (beta chain) was identified during a study of blood T cell repertoires in COVID-19. As processed by the authors: Amplification of reference gene primers was used by the study to estimate nucleated cell counts. Using immunoSEQ multiplex PCR, the repertoire was profiled, and TCRdb retains in-frame clones only, with some absent. V and J calls and clone size are copied from that table; D and trimming were computed from the DNA. Of around 300,000 clones listed, roughly 86% are singletons. Residents of about two dozen US areas, aged about 18 to 95 years, made up the participants. Participant reports of clinical history set cohort assignment. Before being deemed recovered, Cohort 3 donors had two negative PCRs, clearance, or symptom resolution. The V end lost 3 bases, the J end lost 3 bases, and 12 bases lay between the germline ends. Germline V gives CDR1 MNHEY, CDR2 SVGAGI. CDR3 length: 15 amino acids.

The chain has TRBV6-5 and TRBJ2-1; D may be TRBD2 (6 bases). Sequenced material: PBMCs or T cells enriched from blood (not recorded which). The sequence was collected from a woman aged 25 to 39 who had recovered from COVID-19. Written as DNA, the CDR3 is TGTGCCAGCAGTTATGGGGGGTCCCGCTACAATGAGCAGTTCTTC. It yields the protein CASSYGGSRYNEQFF.